These 18 T cell receptor beta chains were sequenced from one sample in a study of cytomegalovirus exposure and HLA in healthy donors. It was with 60 Vbeta and 13 Jbeta primers that the PCR ran. Sequencing was performed with immunoSEQ multiplex PCR; in TCRdb, only in-frame clones are kept and a portion is missing. Of about 130,000 clones detected, about 70% appear once; the ten largest clones hold roughly 13%. The sequenced material came from PBMCs. All receptors come from a woman between 55 and 75 years old in good health and CMV-seropositive.

J is TRBJ1-1 and V is TRBV10-3, with D unclear. CDR3 length equals 15 residues. Trimming took off 3 bases at V and 1 base at J, with 12 bases between the two ends. Germline V lookup: CDR1 ENHRY, CDR2 SYGVKD. DNA of the CDR3: TGTGCCATCAGTGATTACGGACGGGGGAACACTGAAGCTTTCTTT. Encoded protein: CAISDYGRGNTEAFF.

The rearrangement uses TRBV11-3 and TRBJ2-6; 9 nucleotides line up with TRBD2. From germline, CDR1 is SGHNT and CDR2 YENEEA. V shed 4 bases and J 4 bases; nucleotides not matched to a gene: 8. This CDR3 region has 17 residues. The CDR3, as DNA: TGTGCCAGCAGCTCCCGGATTAGCGGGGGAGGGGCCAACGTCCTGACTTTC. It encodes CASSSRISGGGANVLTF. Filled out from reference TRBV11-3 and TRBJ2-6, the complete variable domain reads EAGVVQSPRYKIIEKKQPVAFWCNPISGHNTLYWYLQNLGQGPELLIRYENEEAVDDSQLPKDRFSAERLKGVDSTLKIQPAELGDSAVYLCASSSRISGGGANVLTFGAGSRLTVL.

The rearrangement joins TRBV6-5 to TRBJ1-2; the D gene is possibly TRBD1 (5 bases). Germline V lookup: CDR1 MNHEY, CDR2 SVGAGI. The CDR3 loop spans 14 amino acids. Trimming cost V 3 bases and J 6 bases, with 14 bases left between them. Here the CDR3 DNA reads TGTGCCAGCAGTTATGGTAGTGGAGGGGATGGCTACACCTTC. Residues: CASSYGSGGDGYTF.

J is TRBJ1-1 and V is TRBV4-2; 7 bases map to TRBD1. Germline-derived CDR1 and CDR2 are LGHNA and YNFKEQ. The CDR3 extends over 14 amino acids. Germline trimming cut 2 bases from V and 1 base from J; bases unmatched to any gene: 1. The CDR3 reads CASSQRTGNTEAFF. CDR3 in DNA: TGTGCCAGCAGCCAACGGACAGGGAACACTGAAGCTTTCTTT.

The chain has TRBV12-5 and TRBJ2-7; TRBD1 agrees at 8 bases. Unmatched junction bases numbered 11, after V lost 4 bases and J lost 6 bases. The CDR3 is 15 residues long. Germline V gene sequence: CDR1 LGHNT, CDR2 FRNRAP. The CDR3 loop reads CASGSLSGQVTEQYF. Written as DNA, the CDR3 is TGTGCTAGTGGTTCCCTATCGGGACAGGTGACCGAGCAGTACTTC.

V gene TRBV11-2 combines with J gene TRBJ2-1; TRBD1 is a possible D gene (6 bases). The CDR3 sequence is 15 residues long. Trimming left V 5 bases short and J 4 bases short, with 15 bases between. Germline lookup yields CDR1 SGHAT and CDR2 FQNNGV. CDR3 DNA sequence: TGTGCCAGCAGCCGAACCGGGACAAAATACAATGAGCAGTTCTTC. It specifies CASSRTGTKYNEQFF. Supplemented by reference TRBV11-2 and TRBJ2-1, the full variable domain reads EAGVAQSPRYKIIEKRQSVAFWCNPISGHATLYWYQQILGQGPKLLIQFQNNGVVDDSQLPKDRFSAERLKGVDSTLKIQPAKLEDSAVYLCASSRTGTKYNEQFFGPGTRLTVL.

The rearrangement uses TRBV7-2 and TRBJ1-5, with D possibly TRBD1 on 5 matching bases. Germline values: CDR1 SGHTA, CDR2 FQGNSA. This CDR3 is built from 15 residues. The germline V and J ends were trimmed by 1 base and 6 bases, with 13 bases remaining between them. In nucleotides, the CDR3 is TGTGCCAGCAGCTTAGACCGTTCGGGGGGTCAGCCCCAGCATTTT. Encoded protein: CASSLDRSGGQPQHF.

The V gene is TRBV19, the J gene TRBJ1-1, with 11 nucleotides matching TRBD1. The CDR3 consists of 14 residues. V gave up 5 bases and J gave up 7 bases; unmatched junction bases: 6. From germline, CDR1 is LNHDA and CDR2 SQIVND (reference sequence). CDR3 DNA: TGTGCCAGTAGTCCGGACAGGGGGCCCAATGAAGCTTTCTTT. Its protein product is CASSPDRGPNEAFF. The entire variable domain, with the rest obtained from reference TRBV19 and TRBJ1-1, is as follows: DGGITQSPKYLFRKEGQNVTLSCEQNLNHDAMYWYRQDPGQGLRLIYYSQIVNDFQKGDIAEGYSVSREKKESFPLTVTSAQKNPTAFYLCASSPDRGPNEAFFGQGTRLTVV.

The sample holds a few counts of this clone. This rearrangement joins TRBV5-1 to TRBJ2-5; possibly TRBD1 for D (5 bases). CDR3 length equals 12 residues. Germline CDR1 SGHRS, CDR2 YFSETQ. The V and J ends lost 5 bases and 1 base respectively, with 6 bases between them. The CDR3 sequence is CASSDSQETQYF. The CDR3 nucleotides read TGCGCCAGCAGTGACAGCCAAGAGACCCAGTACTTC.

V gene TRBV7-2 combines with J gene TRBJ1-3; D unresolved. The germline V gene has CDR1 SGHTA and CDR2 FQGNSA. The CDR3 is 14 amino acids. Trimming stripped 5 bases from V and 1 base from J, with 9 bases between. CDR3 sequence: CASSREISGNTIYF. DNA for the CDR3: TGTGCCAGCAGCCGAGAAATATCTGGAAACACCATATATTTT.

This clone was recorded only once. The J gene is TRBJ2-7, the V gene TRBV12-5; D possibly corresponds to TRBD1 (5 bases). The V end lost 4 bases, the J end lost 7 bases, and 17 bases lay between the germline ends. Germline loops: CDR1 LGHNT, CDR2 FRNRAP. This CDR3 is 14 amino acids long. The CDR3 region is CASGSGAGLKEQYF. The CDR3 nucleotides are TGTGCTAGTGGTTCCGGTGCAGGGCTGAAAGAGCAGTACTTC.

This clone was detected once. J is TRBJ1-2 and V is TRBV13; D gene uncertain. This CDR3 is 15 amino acids long. V was shortened by 0 bases and J by 0 bases, with 8 bases between the two germline ends. Germline V CDR1 and CDR2: PRHDT, FYEKMQ (reference sequence). The CDR3 nucleotides read TGTGCCAGCAGCTTAGGAGCGGACGCTAACTATGGCTACACCTTC. Encoded protein: CASSLGADANYGYTF.

The count of this clone is one. This chain joins TRBV5-1 and TRBJ2-3; tentative D call: TRBD2 (6 bases). Trimming shortened V by 4 bases and J by 1 base, and 13 bases separated the two germline ends. Germline lookup yields CDR1 SGHRS and CDR2 YFSETQ. This CDR3 is 15 amino acids long. The CDR3 nucleotides read TGCGCCAGCAGCCGGGTTCCTAGCGGCACAGATACGCAGTATTTT. Translated: CASSRVPSGTDTQYF.

The chain carries TRBV6-6 and TRBJ1-5; tentative D call: TRBD1 (6 bases). In germline, CDR1 is MNHNY, CDR2 SVGAGI (reference sequence). The V end lost 2 bases, the J end lost 3 bases, and 11 bases lay between the germline ends. The CDR3 spans 15 residues. The CDR3 DNA follows: TGTGCCAGCAGTTACGGCCAGGGGAACAATCAGCCCCAGCATTTT. This sequence encodes CASSYGQGNNQPQHF.

The rearrangement links TRBV18 to TRBJ2-2; 9 bases align to TRBD2. CDR3 length: 17 residues. V was clipped by 1 base and J by 0 bases; unmatched bases: 3. The V gene's germline CDR1 is KGHSH and CDR2 LQKENI. The CDR3 here is CASSPQSGGTNTGELFF. The CDR3 nucleotides are TGTGCCAGCTCACCACAAAGCGGGGGGACGAACACCGGGGAGCTGTTTTTT. The full variable domain, rest sourced from reference TRBV18 and TRBJ2-2, is NAGVMQNPRHLVRRRGQEARLRCSPMKGHSHVYWYRQLPEEGLKFMVYLQKENIIDESGMPKERFSAEFPKEGPSILRIQQVVRGDSAAYFCASSPQSGGTNTGELFFGEGSRLTVL.

The V call is TRBV7-2, the J call TRBJ1-1; D unclear. Germline CDR1 reads SGHTA; CDR2 reads FQGNSA. V lost 2 bases to trimming and J lost 5 bases, with 9 bases between them. The CDR3 is made up of 13 amino acids. CDR3 DNA sequence: TGTGCCAGCAGCTTAAACATCAGGACTGAAGCTTTCTTT. Translating it yields CASSLNIRTEAFF.

V usage is TRBV18 and J usage is TRBJ1-2; TRBD1 agrees at 7 bases. V dropped 3 bases and J dropped 3; count of bases not matched to a gene: 1. The CDR3 covers 13 residues. CDR1 is KGHSH, CDR2 LQKENI, per germline. In nucleotides, the CDR3 is TGTGCCAGCTCACCGGGGACAGACTATGGCTACACCTTC. Amino acid sequence: CASSPGTDYGYTF.

This clone occurred a few times. V usage is TRBV2 and J usage is TRBJ2-1; the match to TRBD1 covers 9 bases. With 6 bases clipped from V and 2 bases from J, the junction kept 14 bases outside the gene matches. The CDR3 has 18 amino acids. Germline V gene sequence: CDR1 SNHLY, CDR2 FYNNEI. This CDR3 reads CASSVPGQGSAAYNEQFF. As DNA, the CDR3 is TGTGCCAGCAGCGTTCCGGGACAGGGATCAGCCGCCTACAATGAGCAGTTCTTC.